A single sample is the source of the 28 T cell receptor beta chains below, sequenced in a study of cytomegalovirus exposure and HLA in healthy donors. Researchers ran the PCR with 60 Vbeta and 13 Jbeta primers. Assay: immunoSEQ multiplex PCR; the TCRdb copy retains only in-frame clones and omits some. Altogether about 150,000 clones are present, 75% to 90% being singletons, with the ten largest covering roughly 1.9%. The specimen sequenced was PBMCs. The receptors stem from a woman between 18 and 29 years old in good health and CMV-seronegative.

CDR3 region: CASSRGQGAAQPQHF. The CDR3 DNA is TGTGCCAGCAGTCGGGGACAGGGGGCGGCTCAGCCCCAGCATTTT. This rearrangement joins TRBV2 to TRBJ1-5; 12 positions agree with TRBD1. The trim removed 5 bases at V and 6 bases at J, leaving 5 bases unmatched. Germline CDR1 reads SNHLY; CDR2 reads FYNNEI. The length of the CDR3 is 15 residues.

The chain joins TRBV18 to TRBJ2-3; the match to TRBD2 covers 13 bases. The CDR3 is made up of 16 amino acids. Germline V gene data show CDR1 as KGHSH and CDR2 as LQKENI. V was clipped by 6 bases and J by 2 bases; unmatched bases: 5. Here the CDR3 reads CASSRGLAGTTDTQYF. Written as DNA, the CDR3 is TGTGCCAGCTCCCGGGGACTAGCGGGAACCACAGATACGCAGTATTTT.

In its sample, this clone was seen once. The rearrangement uses TRBV28 and TRBJ2-7, with a tentative D call TRBD2 (6 bases). The V end lost 8 bases, the J end lost 0 bases, and 14 bases lay between the germline ends. Germline-derived CDR1 and CDR2 are MDHEN and SYDVKM. The CDR3 is made up of 14 amino acids. CDR3 residues: CASRGSPSSYEQYF. In DNA form, the CDR3 reads TGTGCCAGCCGGGGGAGCCCGAGCTCCTACGAGCAGTACTTC. Combining the CDR3 with reference TRBV28 and TRBJ2-7 gives the whole variable domain DVKVTQSSRYLVKRTGEKVFLECVQDMDHENMFWYRQDPGLGLRLIYFSYDVKMKEKGDIPEGYSVSREKKERFSLILESASTNQTSMYLCASRGSPSSYEQYFGPGTRLTVT.

The chain is built from TRBV28 and TRBJ2-2, with D possibly matching TRBD1 (5 bases). The CDR3 is made up of 15 amino acids. The germline V gene has CDR1 MDHEN and CDR2 SYDVKM. V was trimmed by 6 bases and J by 4 bases, leaving 15 bases between them. The CDR3 DNA reads TGTGCCAGCAGGCCCGGGTGGGGCGGCACCGGGGAGCTGTTTTTT. This gives the protein CASRPGWGGTGELFF.

The chain recombines TRBV6-6 with TRBJ2-1; D may be TRBD2 (6 bases). Trimming took 6 bases from V and 5 from J, leaving 11 bases between them. The CDR3 covers 13 residues. CDR1 MNHNY and CDR2 SVGAGI come from the germline V gene (reference sequence). The CDR3 loop is CASRTAGNNEQFF. Written as DNA, the CDR3 is TGTGCCAGCAGGACCGCGGGGAACAATGAGCAGTTCTTC.

The gene calls are TRBV19 and TRBJ1-3, with D possibly TRBD1 on 6 matching bases. CDR1 is LNHDA, CDR2 SQIVND, per germline (reference sequence). V lost 7 bases and J lost 2, with 18 bases in between. The CDR3 is made up of 16 amino acids. CDR3 sequence reads: CASTSRGSQTGNTIYF. Here the CDR3 DNA reads TGTGCCAGTACCTCAAGGGGGTCCCAAACTGGAAACACCATATATTTT.

This clone was picked up a small number of times. The chain is built from TRBV6-1 and TRBJ2-4; D remains unclear. Germline V CDR1 and CDR2: MNHNS, SASEGT. The CDR3 totals 14 residues. V was pared by 0 bases and J by 7 bases, with 10 bases between. CDR3 sequence: CASSEAGGPNIQYF. The CDR3 DNA follows: TGTGCCAGCAGTGAAGCGGGTGGGCCCAACATTCAGTACTTC.

The rearrangement joins TRBV10-3 to TRBJ2-2; TRBD1 aligns across 7 bases. CDR1 and CDR2 (germline): ENHRY, SYGVKD. The length of the CDR3 is 14 residues. V gave up 2 bases and J gave up 6 bases; unmatched junction bases: 3. The CDR3 DNA sequence: TGTGCCATCAGTGAGAGGGGGCTCTCCGGGGAGCTGTTTTTT. This gives the protein CAISERGLSGELFF.

The chain carries TRBV4-1 and TRBJ2-2; TRBD2 matches at 9 bases. This CDR3 is built from 18 residues. The V segment lost 4 bases and the J segment 5 bases; nucleotides outside the gene matches: 14. CDR1 and CDR2 from the germline V gene are MGHRA and YSYEKL. The CDR3, as DNA: TGCGCCAGCAGCCGGCCCAGCGGGGGGTGGTCGTTGACCGGGGAGCTGTTTTTT. This sequence encodes CASSRPSGGWSLTGELFF.

The rearrangement links TRBV5-8 to TRBJ2-7; D possibly corresponds to TRBD2 (5 bases). Trimming cost V 4 bases and J 3 bases, with 11 bases left between them. The CDR3 consists of 13 residues. Germline CDR1 is SGHTS and CDR2 is YDEGEE. CDR3 coding DNA: TGTGCCAGCAGCCTAGCCGAGGGCTACGAGCAGTACTTC. Translating gives CASSLAEGYEQYF. Together with reference TRBV5-8 and TRBJ2-7, the CDR3 gives the full variable domain: EAGVTQSPTHLIKTRGQQATLRCSPISGHTSVYWYQQALGLGLQFLLWYDEGEERNRGNFPPRFSGRQFPNYSSELNVNALELEDSALYLCASSLAEGYEQYFGPGTRLTVT.

This clone has a single count. V is TRBV9 and J is TRBJ2-1, with 13 positions matching TRBD2. This CDR3 spans 17 amino acids. The J segment lost 5 bases and the V segment lost 4 bases, leaving 9 bases of the junction unmatched. Per the germline V gene, CDR1 is SGDLS and CDR2 is YYNGEE. CDR3 nucleotides: TGTGCCAGCAGCTTCGCGGGGACTAGCGGGATACACAATGAGCAGTTCTTC. Translation: CASSFAGTSGIHNEQFF.

This rearrangement joins TRBV19 to TRBJ2-7; maybe TRBD2 (6 bases). Germline V gene lookup returns CDR1 LNHDA and CDR2 SQIVND (reference sequence). The CDR3 loop spans 16 amino acids. Trimming cost V 4 bases and J 4 bases, with 20 bases left between them. CDR3 nucleotides: TGTGCCAGTAGTACAGCCCCGGGGGACCCGCGATACGAGCAGTACTTC. It translates to CASSTAPGDPRYEQYF.

This clone was recorded only once. CDR3 amino acids: CASSLVAGGNSPLHF. The CDR3 nucleotides read TGTGCCAGCAGCTTAGTGGCAGGGGGAAATTCACCCCTCCACTTT. J is TRBJ1-6 and V is TRBV7-2; 7 bases line up with TRBD1. After removal of 1 base from V and 7 bases from J, the junction contained 4 bases not matched to a gene. The CDR3 is 15 amino acids. The germline V gene encodes CDR1 SGHTA and CDR2 FQGNSA.

This chain joins TRBV2 and TRBJ2-3, with 8 bases fitting TRBD2. The length of the CDR3 is 15 residues. J lost 2 bases, V lost 1 base, and 2 bases had no gene match. Germline CDR1 SNHLY, CDR2 FYNNEI. The CDR3 is CASSEELADTDTQYF. The CDR3 nucleotides are TGTGCCAGCAGTGAAGAACTAGCGGACACAGATACGCAGTATTTT.

This clone is judged medium-sized (0.01 to 0.1%). The chain uses TRBV15 and TRBJ1-4, with TRBD1 identical over 8 bases. Germline assignment: CDR1 LNHNV and CDR2 YYDKDF (reference sequence). The CDR3 covers 16 residues. V was clipped by 0 bases and J by 8 bases; unmatched bases: 8. CDR3 in amino acids: CATSRDRTGGDEKLFF. In nucleotides, the CDR3 is TGTGCCACCAGCAGAGATCGCACAGGGGGGGACGAAAAACTGTTTTTT.

The chain is built from TRBV7-8 and TRBJ2-5, with 9 bases lining up with TRBD2. The CDR3 contains 17 residues. The germline gives CDR1 SGHVS, CDR2 FQNEAQ. V gave up 1 base and J gave up 5 bases; unmatched junction bases: 11. The CDR3 DNA reads TGTGCCAGCAGCTTAGGAGCCAGCGGGGGGCGGGGGGAGACCCAGTACTTC. It specifies CASSLGASGGRGETQYF.

The sample holds a few counts of this clone. This rearrangement joins TRBV10-3 to TRBJ1-1; D is unresolved. From germline, CDR1 is ENHRY and CDR2 SYGVKD. The CDR3 sequence is 13 residues long. V was clipped by 7 bases and J by 5 bases, with 14 bases between them. The CDR3 nucleotides are TGTGCCATCACCGGGGATGGTTGGACTGAAGCTTTCTTT. This gives the protein CAITGDGWTEAFF.

J is TRBJ1-5 and V is TRBV5-6; the D gene is possibly TRBD1 (6 bases). Germline CDR1 and CDR2: SGHDT and YYEEEE. The CDR3 contains 16 residues. Trimming pared 2 bases from V and 2 bases from J, leaving 14 bases between. The CDR3 bases are TGTGCCAGCAGCTTTCGGGGGGGCGCGGGCAATCAGCCCCAGCATTTT. This codes for CASSFRGGAGNQPQHF. The variable domain in full, completed from reference TRBV5-6 and TRBJ1-5, reads DAGVTQSPTHLIKTRGQQVTLRCSPKSGHDTVSWYQQALGQGPQFIFQYYEEEERQRGNFPDRFSGHQFPNYSSELNVNALLLGDSALYLCASSFRGGAGNQPQHFGDGTRLSIL.

The V gene is TRBV19, the J gene TRBJ1-6; 7 positions match TRBD1. This CDR3 has 17 amino acids. V was clipped by 0 bases and J by 10 bases; unmatched bases: 12. Germline-derived CDR1 and CDR2 are LNHDA and SQIVND (reference sequence). The CDR3 DNA is TGTGCCAGTAGTATAGATCCGTATCGCGACAGGGCATCACCCCTCCACTTT. This translates into CASSIDPYRDRASPLHF.

The V call is TRBV9, the J call TRBJ1-3, with D possibly TRBD1 on 5 matching bases. V gave up 4 bases and J gave up 0 bases, with 8 bases separating them. CDR3 length: 14 amino acids. CDR1 and CDR2 from the germline V gene are SGDLS and YYNGEE. The CDR3 bases are TGTGCCAGCAGCCCCACAGGCTCTGGAAACACCATATATTTT. Translating it yields CASSPTGSGNTIYF.

The gene calls are TRBV19 and TRBJ1-5; D may be TRBD1 (5 bases). Germline-derived CDR1 and CDR2 are LNHDA and SQIVND (reference sequence). The CDR3 has 15 residues. V dropped 3 bases and J dropped 1 base, with 10 bases sitting between them. The CDR3 spells CASSIRGQSNQPQHF. The CDR3 DNA reads as TGTGCCAGTAGTATTAGGGGTCAGAGCAATCAGCCCCAGCATTTT.

In this sample, this clone turned up once. This chain uses TRBV28 with TRBJ1-2, with D perhaps TRBD1 (5 bases). This CDR3 is 13 amino acids long. CDR1 MDHEN and CDR2 SYDVKM come from the germline V gene. Deletions cut 3 bases from V and 7 bases from J, with 12 bases between. CDR3 in DNA: TGTGCCAGCAGTTTGGGCAGGGAAGCTGGCTACACCTTC. Its translation: CASSLGREAGYTF.

The chain has TRBV15 and TRBJ1-6; D unresolved. The V and J ends lost 0 bases and 14 bases respectively, with 29 bases between them. Germline loops: CDR1 LNHNV, CDR2 YYDKDF (reference sequence). This CDR3 is built from 19 residues. CDR3 amino acids: CATSRELAGGMISPFTLHF. CDR3 nucleotides: TGTGCCACCAGCAGAGAACTGGCAGGAGGGATGATTAGTCCATTCACCCTCCACTTT.

The CDR3: CASSPTGSNYGYTF. The CDR3 coding sequence is TGTGCCAGCAGTCCGACAGGAAGCAACTATGGCTACACCTTC. The chain is built from TRBV27 and TRBJ1-2; possibly TRBD1 for D (6 bases). Deletions cut 5 bases from V and 2 bases from J, with 12 bases between. CDR1 MNHEY and CDR2 SMNVEV come from the germline V gene (reference sequence). The CDR3 is 14 amino acids.

The V and J genes are TRBV4-2 and TRBJ2-7; a possible D gene is TRBD2 (5 bases). The CDR3 covers 17 residues. Germline CDR1 is LGHNA and CDR2 is YNFKEQ. Trimming shortened V by 0 bases and J by 0 bases, and 15 bases separated the two germline ends. CDR3 DNA: TGTGCCAGCAGCCAAGAGGCGTACGGGGAATCCTCCTACGAGCAGTACTTC. Translation gives CASSQEAYGESSYEQYF.

The chain links TRBV28 to TRBJ1-5, with D unresolved. Trimming removed 6 bases at V and 4 bases at J, with 4 bases between. Germline CDR1 reads MDHEN; CDR2 reads SYDVKM. The CDR3 is 11 residues long. CDR3 nucleotide sequence: TGTGCCAGCAGCCCAAATCAGCCCCAGCATTTT. Its translation: CASSPNQPQHF.

The rearrangement links TRBV28 to TRBJ2-7, with 8 positions matching TRBD2. J gave up 4 bases and V 8 bases, and 7 bases lay outside the gene matches. This CDR3 is built from 13 residues. Per the germline V gene, CDR1 is MDHEN and CDR2 is SYDVKM. CDR3 sequence reads: CASAREGRYEQYF. CDR3 in DNA: TGTGCCAGCGCTCGGGAGGGGCGATACGAGCAGTACTTC.

This chain uses TRBV19 with TRBJ1-1; tentatively, D is TRBD1 (6 bases). Trimming shortened V by 6 bases and J by 5 bases, and 10 bases separated the two germline ends. The CDR3 length is 12 residues. Germline assignment: CDR1 LNHDA and CDR2 SQIVND (reference sequence). The CDR3 region has the DNA TGTGCCAGTAGACAGGGATTGACTGAAGCTTTCTTT. Residues: CASRQGLTEAFF.